This T cell receptor beta chain was sequenced in a study of beta chain features in type 1 diabetes. Every sorted population was more than 95% pure. The whole isolated RNA underwent reverse transcription, so sequencing captured expressed TCRB transcripts. Sequencing of naive, central memory and regulatory T cell samples gave an average of about 3.7 million reads. TCRdb's table, derived via immunoSEQ multiplex PCR, lists solely in-frame clones and lacks some. This table holds roughly 380,000 clones, around 19% found once. The specimen was naive CD4+ T cells from blood. This clonotype originated in a woman under 30 in good health.

This chain's CDR3 is CASSQDPLNTGELFF. The DNA for the CDR3 is TGTGCCAGCAGCCAAGACCCGTTGAACACCGGGGAGCTGTTTTTT. The V and J genes are TRBV4-2 and TRBJ2-2; D not resolved. Germline V gene sequence: CDR1 LGHNA, CDR2 YNFKEQ. Trimming cost V 0 bases and J 1 base, with 6 bases left between them. CDR3 length: 15 residues.